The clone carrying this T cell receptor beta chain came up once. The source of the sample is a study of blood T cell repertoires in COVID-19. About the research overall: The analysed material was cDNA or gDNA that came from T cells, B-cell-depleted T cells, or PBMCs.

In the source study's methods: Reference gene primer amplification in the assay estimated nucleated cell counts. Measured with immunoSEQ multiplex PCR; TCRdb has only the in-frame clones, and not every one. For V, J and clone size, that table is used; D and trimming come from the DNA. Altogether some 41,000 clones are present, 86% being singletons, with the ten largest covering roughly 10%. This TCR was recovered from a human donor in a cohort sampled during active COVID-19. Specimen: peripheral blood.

The CDR3 here is CASSPGTAGNTIYF. The CDR3, as DNA: TGTGCCAGCAGCCCCGGGACTGCTGGAAACACCATATATTTT. J is TRBJ1-3 and V is TRBV5-6; maybe TRBD1 (5 bases). This CDR3 has 14 residues. Deletions cut 4 bases from V and 2 bases from J, with 10 bases between. Per germline, CDR1 SGHDT and CDR2 YYEEEE.